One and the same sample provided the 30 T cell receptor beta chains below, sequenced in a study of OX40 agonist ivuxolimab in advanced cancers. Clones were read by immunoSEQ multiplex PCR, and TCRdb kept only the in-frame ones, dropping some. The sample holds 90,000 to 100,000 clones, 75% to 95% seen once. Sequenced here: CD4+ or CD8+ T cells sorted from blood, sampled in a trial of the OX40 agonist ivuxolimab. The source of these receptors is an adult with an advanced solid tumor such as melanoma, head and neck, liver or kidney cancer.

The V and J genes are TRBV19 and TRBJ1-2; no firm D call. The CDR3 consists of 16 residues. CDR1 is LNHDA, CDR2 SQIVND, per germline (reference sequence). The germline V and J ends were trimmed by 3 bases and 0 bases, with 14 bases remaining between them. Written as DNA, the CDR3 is TGTGCCAGTAGTATCCTAGGCCTGGGCTCTAACTATGGCTACACCTTC. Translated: CASSILGLGSNYGYTF.

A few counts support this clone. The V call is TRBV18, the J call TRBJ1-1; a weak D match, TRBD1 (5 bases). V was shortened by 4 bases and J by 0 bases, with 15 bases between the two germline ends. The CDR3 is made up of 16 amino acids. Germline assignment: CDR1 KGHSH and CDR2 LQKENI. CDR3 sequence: CASSHGAGPMNTEAFF. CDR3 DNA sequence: TGTGCCAGCTCACACGGGGCCGGACCTATGAACACTGAAGCTTTCTTT.

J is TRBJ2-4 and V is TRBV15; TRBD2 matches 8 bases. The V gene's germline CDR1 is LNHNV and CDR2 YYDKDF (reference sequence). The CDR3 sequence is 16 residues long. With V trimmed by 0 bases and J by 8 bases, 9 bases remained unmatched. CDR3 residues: CATSRESQGTRHIQYF. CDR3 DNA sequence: TGTGCCACCAGCAGAGAGTCCCAGGGGACTAGGCACATTCAGTACTTC.

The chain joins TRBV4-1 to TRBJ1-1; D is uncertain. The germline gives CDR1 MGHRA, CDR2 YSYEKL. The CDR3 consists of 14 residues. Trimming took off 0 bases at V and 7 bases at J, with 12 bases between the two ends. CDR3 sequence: CASSQEIHTGEAFF. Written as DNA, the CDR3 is TGCGCCAGCAGCCAAGAAATTCACACGGGTGAAGCTTTCTTT.

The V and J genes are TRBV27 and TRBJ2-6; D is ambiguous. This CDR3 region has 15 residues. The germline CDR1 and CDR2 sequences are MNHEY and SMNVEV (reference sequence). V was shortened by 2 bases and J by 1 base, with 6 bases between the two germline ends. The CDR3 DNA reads TGTGCCAGCAGTTTAGGTGGGTCTGGGGCCAACGTCCTGACTTTC. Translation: CASSLGGSGANVLTF.

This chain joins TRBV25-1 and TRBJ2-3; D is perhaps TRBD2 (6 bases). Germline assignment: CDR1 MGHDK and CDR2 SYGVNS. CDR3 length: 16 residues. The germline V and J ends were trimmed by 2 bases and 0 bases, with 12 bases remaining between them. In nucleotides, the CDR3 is TGTGCCAGCAGTGAAACCAAGGGACTTAGCACAGATACGCAGTATTTT. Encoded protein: CASSETKGLSTDTQYF.

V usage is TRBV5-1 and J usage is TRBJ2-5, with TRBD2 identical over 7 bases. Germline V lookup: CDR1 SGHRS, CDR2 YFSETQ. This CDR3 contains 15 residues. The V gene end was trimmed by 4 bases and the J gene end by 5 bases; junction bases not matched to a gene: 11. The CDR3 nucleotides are TGCGCCAGCAGCGGCAGCGGGGATCCCGGGGAGACCCAGTACTTC. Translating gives CASSGSGDPGETQYF.

CDR3 sequence (DNA): TGTGCCAGCTCACCATCCGAGACCCTGGGGCAGTATTTT. Encoded protein: CASSPSETLGQYF. The gene calls are TRBV18 and TRBJ2-3; D is undetermined. Germline values: CDR1 KGHSH, CDR2 LQKENI. This CDR3 has 13 residues. Trimming removed 2 bases at V and 11 bases at J, with 14 bases between.

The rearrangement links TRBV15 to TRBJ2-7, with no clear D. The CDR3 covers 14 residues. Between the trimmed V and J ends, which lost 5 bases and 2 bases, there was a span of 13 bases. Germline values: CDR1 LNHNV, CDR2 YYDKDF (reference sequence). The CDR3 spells CATSRGGSTYEQYF. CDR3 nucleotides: TGTGCCACCAGCCGTGGCGGAAGTACCTACGAGCAGTACTTC.

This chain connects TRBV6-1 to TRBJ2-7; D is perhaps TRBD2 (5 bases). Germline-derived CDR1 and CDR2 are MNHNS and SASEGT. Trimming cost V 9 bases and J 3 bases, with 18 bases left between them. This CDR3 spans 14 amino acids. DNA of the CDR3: TGTGCCAGTTCAATGGCTAGCCTACTCTACGAGCAGTACTTC. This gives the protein CASSMASLLYEQYF.

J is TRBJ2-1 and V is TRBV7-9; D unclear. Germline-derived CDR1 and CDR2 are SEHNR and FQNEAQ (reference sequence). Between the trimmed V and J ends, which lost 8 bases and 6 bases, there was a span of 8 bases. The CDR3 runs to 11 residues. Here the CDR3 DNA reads TGTGCCAGCCAAATCGGCAATGAGCAGTTCTTC. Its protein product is CASQIGNEQFF.

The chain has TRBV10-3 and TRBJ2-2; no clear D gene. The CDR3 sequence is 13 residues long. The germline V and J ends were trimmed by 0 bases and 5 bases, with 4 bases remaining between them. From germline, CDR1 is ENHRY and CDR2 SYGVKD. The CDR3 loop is CAISESSTGELFF. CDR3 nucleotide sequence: TGTGCCATCAGTGAGTCTTCGACCGGGGAGCTGTTTTTT.

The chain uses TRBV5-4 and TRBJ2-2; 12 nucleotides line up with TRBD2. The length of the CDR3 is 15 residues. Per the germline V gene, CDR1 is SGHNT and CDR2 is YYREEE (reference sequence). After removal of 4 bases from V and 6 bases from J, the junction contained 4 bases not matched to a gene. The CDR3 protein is CASSPGTSGPGELFF. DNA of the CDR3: TGTGCCAGCAGCCCCGGGACTAGCGGGCCCGGGGAGCTGTTTTTT.

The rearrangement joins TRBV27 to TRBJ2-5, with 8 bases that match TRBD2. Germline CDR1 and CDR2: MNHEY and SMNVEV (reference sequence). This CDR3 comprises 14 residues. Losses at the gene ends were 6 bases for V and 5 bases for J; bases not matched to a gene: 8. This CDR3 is CASRSAGEWETQYF. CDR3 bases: TGTGCCAGCAGGTCAGCGGGAGAATGGGAGACCCAGTACTTC.

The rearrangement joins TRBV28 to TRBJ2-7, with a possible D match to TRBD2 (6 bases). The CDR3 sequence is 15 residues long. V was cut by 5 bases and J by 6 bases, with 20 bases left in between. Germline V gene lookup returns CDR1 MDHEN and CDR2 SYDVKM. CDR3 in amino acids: CASSQASENTPEQYF. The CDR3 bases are TGTGCCAGCAGTCAAGCTAGCGAAAATACCCCCGAGCAGTACTTC.

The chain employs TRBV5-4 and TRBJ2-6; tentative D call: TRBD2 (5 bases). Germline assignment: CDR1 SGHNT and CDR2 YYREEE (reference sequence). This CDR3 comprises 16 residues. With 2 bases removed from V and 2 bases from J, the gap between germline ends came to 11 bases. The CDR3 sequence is CASSFEGFTGANVLTF. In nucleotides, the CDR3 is TGTGCCAGCAGCTTTGAGGGCTTCACTGGGGCCAACGTCCTGACTTTC.

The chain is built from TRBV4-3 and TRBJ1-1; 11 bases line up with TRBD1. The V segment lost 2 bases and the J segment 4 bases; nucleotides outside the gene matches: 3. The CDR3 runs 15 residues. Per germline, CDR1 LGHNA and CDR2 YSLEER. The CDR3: CASSQRTGGGTEAFF. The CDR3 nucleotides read TGCGCCAGCAGCCAAAGGACAGGGGGCGGCACTGAAGCTTTCTTT.

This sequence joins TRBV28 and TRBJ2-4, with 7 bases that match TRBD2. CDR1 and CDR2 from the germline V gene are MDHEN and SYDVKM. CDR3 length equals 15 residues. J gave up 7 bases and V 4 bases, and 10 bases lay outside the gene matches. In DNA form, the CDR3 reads TGTGCCAGCAGTTCGGGGGAGGGTATACGGAACATTCAGTACTTC. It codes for CASSSGEGIRNIQYF.

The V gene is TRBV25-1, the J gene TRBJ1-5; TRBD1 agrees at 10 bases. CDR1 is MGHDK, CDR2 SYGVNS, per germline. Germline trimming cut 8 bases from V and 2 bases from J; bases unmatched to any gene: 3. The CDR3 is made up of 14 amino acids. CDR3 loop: CASQGTGGNQPQHF. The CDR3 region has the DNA TGTGCCAGCCAAGGGACAGGGGGCAATCAGCCCCAGCATTTT. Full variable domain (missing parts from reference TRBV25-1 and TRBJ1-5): EADIYQTPRYLVIGTGKKITLECSQTMGHDKMYWYQQDPGMELHLIHYSYGVNSTEKGDLSSESTVSRIRTEHFPLTLESARPSHTSQYLCASQGTGGNQPQHFGDGTRLSIL.

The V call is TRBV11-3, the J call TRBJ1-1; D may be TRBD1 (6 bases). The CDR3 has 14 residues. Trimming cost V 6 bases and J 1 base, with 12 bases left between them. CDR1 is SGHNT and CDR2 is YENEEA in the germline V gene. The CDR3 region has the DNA TGTGCCAGCAGAGCCGGACAGACGAACACTGAAGCTTTCTTT. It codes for CASRAGQTNTEAFF.

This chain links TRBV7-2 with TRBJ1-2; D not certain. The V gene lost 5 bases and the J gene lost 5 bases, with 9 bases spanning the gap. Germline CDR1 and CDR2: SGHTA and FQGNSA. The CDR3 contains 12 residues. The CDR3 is CASSVMGYGYTF. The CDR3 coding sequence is TGTGCCAGCAGCGTCATGGGGTATGGCTACACCTTC.

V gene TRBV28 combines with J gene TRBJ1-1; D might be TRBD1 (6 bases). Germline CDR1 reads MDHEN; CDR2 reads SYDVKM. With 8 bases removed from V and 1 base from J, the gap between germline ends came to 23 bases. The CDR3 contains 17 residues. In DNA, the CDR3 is TGTGCCAGCGGCCTAAGTAGGGGGGGTAAGACGAACACTGAAGCTTTCTTT. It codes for CASGLSRGGKTNTEAFF.

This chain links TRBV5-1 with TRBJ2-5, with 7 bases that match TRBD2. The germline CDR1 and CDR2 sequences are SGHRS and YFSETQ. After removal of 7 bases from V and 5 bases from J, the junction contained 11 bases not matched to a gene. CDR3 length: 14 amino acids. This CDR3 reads CASSRAGVGETQYF. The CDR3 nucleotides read TGCGCCAGCTCCCGGGCGGGAGTAGGGGAGACCCAGTACTTC.

This CDR3 reads CASSFERTLADTQYF. In DNA form, the CDR3 reads TGTGCCAGCAGTTTCGAGCGGACCCTCGCGGATACGCAGTATTTT. The V call is TRBV28, the J call TRBJ2-3, with a tentative D call TRBD2 (5 bases). Trimming removed 3 bases from V and 6 bases from J, with 16 bases in between. The CDR3 is 15 amino acids. CDR1 and CDR2 (germline): MDHEN, SYDVKM.

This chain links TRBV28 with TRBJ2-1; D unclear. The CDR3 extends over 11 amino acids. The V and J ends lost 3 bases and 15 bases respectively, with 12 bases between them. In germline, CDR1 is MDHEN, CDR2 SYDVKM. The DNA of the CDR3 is TGTGCCAGCAGTTTCTCGGGTATGCCGTTCTTC. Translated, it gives CASSFSGMPFF.

The CDR3 region has the DNA TGTGCCAGCTCACCAGTGAATGAGCAGTTCTTC. Residues: CASSPVNEQFF. J is TRBJ2-1 and V is TRBV18, with D uncertain. The CDR3 covers 11 residues. V was trimmed by 2 bases and J by 7 bases, leaving 3 bases between them. From germline, CDR1 is KGHSH and CDR2 LQKENI.

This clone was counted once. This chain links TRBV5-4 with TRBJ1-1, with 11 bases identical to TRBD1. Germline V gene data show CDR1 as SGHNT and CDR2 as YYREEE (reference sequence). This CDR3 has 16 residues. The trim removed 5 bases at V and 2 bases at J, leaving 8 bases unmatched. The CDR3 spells CASRNGQGAINTEAFF. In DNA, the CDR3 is TGTGCCAGCAGAAACGGACAGGGGGCAATTAACACTGAAGCTTTCTTT.

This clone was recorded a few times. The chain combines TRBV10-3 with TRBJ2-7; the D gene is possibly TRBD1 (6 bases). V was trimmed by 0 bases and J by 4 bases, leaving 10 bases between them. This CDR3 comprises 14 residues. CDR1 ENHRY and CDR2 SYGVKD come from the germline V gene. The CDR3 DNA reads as TGTGCCATCAGTGAGTCGACCCAGGGGTACGAGCAGTACTTC. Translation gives CAISESTQGYEQYF.

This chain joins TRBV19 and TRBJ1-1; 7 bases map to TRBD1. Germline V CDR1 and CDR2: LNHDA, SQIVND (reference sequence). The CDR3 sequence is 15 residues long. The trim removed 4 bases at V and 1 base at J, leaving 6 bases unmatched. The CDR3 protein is CASSTQTGPNTEAFF. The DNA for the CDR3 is TGTGCCAGTAGTACCCAGACAGGGCCGAACACTGAAGCTTTCTTT.

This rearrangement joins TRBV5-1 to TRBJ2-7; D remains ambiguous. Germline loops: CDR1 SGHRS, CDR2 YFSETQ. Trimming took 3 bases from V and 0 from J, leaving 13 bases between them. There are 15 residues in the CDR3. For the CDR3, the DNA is TGCGCCAGCAGCTCGGGCACAGCTAGCTCCTACGAGCAGTACTTC. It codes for CASSSGTASSYEQYF.